This is a list of T cell receptor beta chains from one sample in a study of low-dose radiotherapy and immunotherapy resistance in tumors. TCRdb re-called the reads with MiXCR, one entry per CDR3 protein. This sample yields more than 90,000 distinct CDR3 sequences, of which roughly 20% are seen a single time; approximately 4% belongs to the top ten. This specimen consisted of PBMCs, obtained after low-dose radiotherapy plus immunotherapy. These TCRs come from a male donor with prostate cancer. CDR3s include the opening cysteine and the closing phenylalanine or tryptophan. The D gene is left open where the match is weak. Clone sizes are given selectively: once, few, many, or a class where the clone is expanded.

size	V	J	D	length	CDR3	DNA
many	TRBV12-3/TRBV12-4	TRBJ1-1	TRBD1	14	CASTSRDRATEAFF	TGTGCCAGCACCTCCCGGGACAGGGCCACTGAAGCTTTCTTT
few	TRBV3-1	TRBJ2-7	-	15	CASSQARGRGYEQYF	TGTGCCAGCAGCCAAGCGCGGGGCCGGGGCTACGAGCAGTACTTC
medium-sized	TRBV2	TRBJ2-5	-	13	CASTGGSQETQYF	TGTGCCAGCACGGGCGGCAGCCAAGAGACCCAGTACTTC
many	TRBV7-2	TRBJ1-5	-	15	CASSLNIGARQPQHF	TGTGCCAGCAGCTTAAATATAGGGGCGAGACAGCCCCAGCATTTT
many	TRBV5-4	TRBJ1-2	TRBD1	15	CASSVKGQGAWGYTF	TGTGCCAGCAGCGTAAAGGGACAGGGGGCGTGGGGCTACACCTTC
many	TRBV20-1	TRBJ1-2	-	15	CSARDPTVNYGGYTF	TGCAGTGCTAGAGACCCGACCGTTAACTATGGGGGCTACACCTTC
many	TRBV2	TRBJ2-2	TRBD1	13	CASAGQGFGELFF	TGTGCCAGCGCGGGACAGGGTTTCGGGGAGCTGTTTTTT
many	TRBV5-5	TRBJ1-6	-	14	CASSLPQDNSPLHF	TGTGCCAGCAGCTTGCCCCAGGATAATTCACCCCTCCACTTT
-	TRBV7-9	TRBJ1-5	-	15	CASSLVGGGNQPQHF	TGTGCCAGCAGCTTGGTCGGGGGGGGCAATCAGCCCCAGCATTTT
few	TRBV9	TRBJ2-6	-	17	CASTRVGRISGANVLTF	TGTGCCAGCACCCGCGTGGGACGGATCTCTGGGGCCAACGTCCTGACTTTC
many	TRBV20-1	TRBJ2-1	-	13	CSAPPPSVNEQFF	TGCAGTGCTCCCCCTCCTAGCGTGAATGAGCAGTTCTTC
many	TRBV19	TRBJ1-2	-	11	CATQSGYGYTF	TGTGCCACGCAGAGCGGCTATGGCTACACCTTC
many	TRBV19	TRBJ2-3	TRBD2	14	CASTPRGEGDTQYF	TGTGCCAGTACCCCTCGCGGGGAGGGGGATACGCAGTATTTT
few	TRBV6-6	TRBJ1-4	-	14	CASSYSDSEKKLFF	TGTGCCAGCAGTTACTCGGACAGTGAGAAAAAACTGTTTTTT
-	TRBV12-3/TRBV12-4	TRBJ2-2	-	15	CASSSAGTQTGELFF	TGTGCCAGCAGTTCAGCCGGGACTCAAACCGGGGAGCTGTTTTTT
-	TRBV6-2/TRBV6-3	TRBJ2-1	-	12	CASSDTGREQFF	TGTGCCAGCAGTGACACGGGCCGGGAGCAGTTCTTC
-	TRBV5-6	TRBJ1-1	-	14	CASSPSTDGPEAFF	TGTGCCAGCAGCCCAAGCACGGACGGTCCTGAAGCTTTCTTT
many	TRBV27	TRBJ2-5	-	12	CASKPFQETQYF	TGTGCCAGCAAACCTTTCCAAGAGACCCAGTACTTC
many	TRBV29-1	TRBJ2-7	TRBD2	12	CSGGEGLSEQYF	TGCAGCGGCGGGGAGGGGTTGAGCGAGCAGTACTTC
many	TRBV20-1	TRBJ1-5	-	14	CSARAGPPNQPQHF	TGCAGTGCTAGAGCAGGGCCCCCCAATCAGCCCCAGCATTTT
many	TRBV19	TRBJ2-3	-	14	CASTPGNFGDTQYF	TGTGCCAGTACCCCGGGGAACTTCGGAGATACGCAGTATTTT
-	TRBV27	TRBJ2-2	-	14	CASRAGPNTGELFF	TGTGCCAGCCGGGCAGGGCCAAACACCGGGGAGCTGTTTTTT
many	TRBV10-3	TRBJ2-1	TRBD2	14	CAISADGGGNEQFF	TGTGCCATCAGTGCCGACGGCGGGGGGAATGAGCAGTTCTTC
many	TRBV20-1	TRBJ1-6	-	14	CSASRDTLNSPLHF	TGCAGTGCTAGCCGGGACACGTTAAATTCACCCCTCCACTTT